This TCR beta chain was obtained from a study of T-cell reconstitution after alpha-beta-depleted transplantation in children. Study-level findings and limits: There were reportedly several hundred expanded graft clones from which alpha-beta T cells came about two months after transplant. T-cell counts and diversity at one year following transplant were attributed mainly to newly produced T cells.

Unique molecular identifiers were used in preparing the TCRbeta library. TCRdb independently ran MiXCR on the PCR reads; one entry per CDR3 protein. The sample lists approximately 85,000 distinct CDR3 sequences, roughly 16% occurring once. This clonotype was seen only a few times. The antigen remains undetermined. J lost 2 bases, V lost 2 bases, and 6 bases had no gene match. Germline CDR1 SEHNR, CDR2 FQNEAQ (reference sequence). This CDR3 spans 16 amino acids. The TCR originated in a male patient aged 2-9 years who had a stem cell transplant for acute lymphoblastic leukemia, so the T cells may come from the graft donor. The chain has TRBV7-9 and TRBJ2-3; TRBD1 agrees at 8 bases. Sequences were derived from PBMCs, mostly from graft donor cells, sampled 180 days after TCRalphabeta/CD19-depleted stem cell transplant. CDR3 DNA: TGTGCCAGCAGCTTAAGGACAGGGACCTACACAGATACGCAGTATTTT. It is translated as CASSLRTGTYTDTQYF.